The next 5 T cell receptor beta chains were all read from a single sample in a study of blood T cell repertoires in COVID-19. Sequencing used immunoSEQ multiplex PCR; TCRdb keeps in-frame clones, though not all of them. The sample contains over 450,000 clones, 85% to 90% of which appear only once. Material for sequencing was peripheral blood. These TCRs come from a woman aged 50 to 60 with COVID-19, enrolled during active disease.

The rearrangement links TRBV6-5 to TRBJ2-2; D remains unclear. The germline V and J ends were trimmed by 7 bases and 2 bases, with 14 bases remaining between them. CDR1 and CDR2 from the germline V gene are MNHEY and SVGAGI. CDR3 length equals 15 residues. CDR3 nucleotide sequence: TGTGCCAGCATCGGTACTCCGATTAACACCGGGGAGCTGTTTTTT. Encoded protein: CASIGTPINTGELFF.

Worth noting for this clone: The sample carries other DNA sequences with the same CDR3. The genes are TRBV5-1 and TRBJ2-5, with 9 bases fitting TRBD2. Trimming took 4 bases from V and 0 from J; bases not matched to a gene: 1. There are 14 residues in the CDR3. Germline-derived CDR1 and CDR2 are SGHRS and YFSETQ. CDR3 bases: TGCGCCAGCAGCCTAGCGGGGAACCAAGAGACCCAGTACTTC. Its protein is CASSLAGNQETQYF.

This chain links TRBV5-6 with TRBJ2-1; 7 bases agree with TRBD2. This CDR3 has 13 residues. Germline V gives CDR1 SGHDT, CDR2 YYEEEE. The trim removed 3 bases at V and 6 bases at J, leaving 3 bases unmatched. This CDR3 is CASSSAGSNEQFF. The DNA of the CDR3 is TGTGCCAGCAGCTCAGCGGGATCCAATGAGCAGTTCTTC. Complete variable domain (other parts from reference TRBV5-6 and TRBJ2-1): DAGVTQSPTHLIKTRGQQVTLRCSPKSGHDTVSWYQQALGQGPQFIFQYYEEEERQRGNFPDRFSGHQFPNYSSELNVNALLLGDSALYLCASSSAGSNEQFFGPGTRLTVL.

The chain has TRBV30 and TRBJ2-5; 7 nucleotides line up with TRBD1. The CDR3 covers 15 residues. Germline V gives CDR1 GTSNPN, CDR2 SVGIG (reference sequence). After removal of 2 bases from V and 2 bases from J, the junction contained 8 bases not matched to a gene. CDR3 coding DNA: TGTGCCTGGAGTACAGGGGCCTTCCCTCAAGAGACCCAGTACTTC. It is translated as CAWSTGAFPQETQYF.

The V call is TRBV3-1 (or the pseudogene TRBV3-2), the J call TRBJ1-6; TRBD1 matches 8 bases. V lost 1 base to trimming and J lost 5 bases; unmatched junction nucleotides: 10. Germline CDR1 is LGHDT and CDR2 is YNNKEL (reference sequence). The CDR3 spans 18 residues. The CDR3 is CASSQGQQGGVDNSPLHF. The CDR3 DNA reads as TGTGCCAGCAGCCAAGGCCAACAGGGGGGTGTAGATAATTCACCCCTCCACTTT.